This T cell receptor beta chain was documented in a study of vaccination and CD4 T cells after COVID-19. This CDR3 spans 15 amino acids. J was trimmed by 0 bases and V by 5 bases; bases with no gene match: 4. Germline CDR1 SQVTM, CDR2 ANQGSEA. Stated treatment: approximately 9-day PBMC culture with coronavirus spike peptide pools or control peptides (ViraFEST assay). Sequencing of DNA taken from cultured CD4+ T cells relied on the Oncomine TCR Beta short-read assay. TCRdb re-called the PCR reads through MiXCR, storing one row per CDR3 protein. Among roughly 14,000 distinct CDR3 sequences listed, roughly 50% were seen once. Notes on this clonotype: The target antigen is unknown.

The material was CD4+ T cells from blood, cultured in vitro, obtained before SARS-CoV-2 vaccination. This clonotype was obtained from a human donor who had recovered from COVID-19. This rearrangement joins TRBV29-1 to TRBJ1-5; 10 bases agree with TRBD1. CDR3 bases: TGCAGCGTTCGACAGGGGGCGTCTAGCAATCAGCCCCAGCATTTT. It specifies CSVRQGASSNQPQHF. The full variable domain, completed using reference TRBV29-1 and TRBJ1-5, is SAVISQKPSRDICQRGTSLTIQCQVDSQVTMMFWYRQQPGQSLTLIATANQGSEATYESGFVIDKFPISRPNLTFSTLTVSNMSPEDSSIYLCSVRQGASSNQPQHFGDGTRLSIL.